A selection of T cell receptor beta chains follows, all from one sample in a study of shared clonotypes between healthy human individuals. The data were produced by immunoSEQ multiplex PCR, yet TCRdb's version contains in-frame clones alone and is incomplete. The table shows some 2.1 million clones, with roughly 95% occurring only once. The specimen was naive CD8+ T cells sorted from blood. Receptors originate from a young man in good health. Each CDR3 is given with its conserved first and last residue. D genes are given only for firm matches. The size field is filled for only some rows; it gives once, few, many or a size class.

D gene: TRBD1
CDR3 length: 17
clone size: NA
V gene: TRBV11-2
J gene: TRBJ2-1
CDR3 DNA: TGTGCCAGCAGCTTAGATCCCGACAGGGGCTCATACAATGAGCAGTTCTTC
CDR3 protein: CASSLDPDRGSYNEQFF

D gene: NA
CDR3 length: 14
clone size: once
V gene: TRBV5-4
J gene: TRBJ2-7
CDR3 DNA: TGTGCCAGCAGCTCTGCACCAAGCTCCTACGAGCAGTACTTC
CDR3 protein: CASSSAPSSYEQYF

D gene: NA
CDR3 length: 13
clone size: NA
V gene: TRBV7-3
J gene: TRBJ2-3
CDR3 DNA: TGTGCCGCCGTCAGTGGAGTAAGGGATACGCAGTATTTT
CDR3 protein: CAAVSGVRDTQYF

D gene: TRBD1
CDR3 length: 15
clone size: NA
V gene: TRBV5-6
J gene: TRBJ2-7
CDR3 DNA: TGTGCCAGCAGCCCCTACATGCAGGGGGCTTACGAGCAGTACTTC
CDR3 protein: CASSPYMQGAYEQYF

D gene: NA
CDR3 length: 15
clone size: once
V gene: TRBV6-5
J gene: TRBJ2-4
CDR3 DNA: TGTGCCAGCAGCCCCATGGACAGCTACAAAAACATTCAGTACTTC
CDR3 protein: CASSPMDSYKNIQYF

D gene: TRBD1
CDR3 length: 15
clone size: once
V gene: TRBV27
J gene: TRBJ2-7
CDR3 DNA: TGTGCCAGCAGTACCGGGACAGGGGCCTCCTACGAGCAGTACTTC
CDR3 protein: CASSTGTGASYEQYF

D gene: NA
CDR3 length: 15
clone size: NA
V gene: TRBV28
J gene: TRBJ1-1
CDR3 DNA: TGTGCCAGCAGTTTTGGACCAGACCTGAACACTGAAGCTTTCTTT
CDR3 protein: CASSFGPDLNTEAFF

D gene: TRBD2
CDR3 length: 15
clone size: NA
V gene: TRBV9
J gene: TRBJ2-5
CDR3 DNA: TGTGCCAGCAGCCCTAGCGGGGGGGCCGAGGAGACCCAGTACTTC
CDR3 protein: CASSPSGGAEETQYF

D gene: TRBD2
CDR3 length: 17
clone size: NA
V gene: TRBV7-9
J gene: TRBJ2-1
CDR3 DNA: TGTGCCAGCAGCAACCCGACTAGCGGGAGCTCCTACAATGAGCAGTTCTTC
CDR3 protein: CASSNPTSGSSYNEQFF

D gene: TRBD1
CDR3 length: 14
clone size: NA
V gene: TRBV6-6
J gene: TRBJ2-5
CDR3 DNA: TGTGCCACCTCGATGGGACAGGGGACAGAGACCCAGTACTTC
CDR3 protein: CATSMGQGTETQYF